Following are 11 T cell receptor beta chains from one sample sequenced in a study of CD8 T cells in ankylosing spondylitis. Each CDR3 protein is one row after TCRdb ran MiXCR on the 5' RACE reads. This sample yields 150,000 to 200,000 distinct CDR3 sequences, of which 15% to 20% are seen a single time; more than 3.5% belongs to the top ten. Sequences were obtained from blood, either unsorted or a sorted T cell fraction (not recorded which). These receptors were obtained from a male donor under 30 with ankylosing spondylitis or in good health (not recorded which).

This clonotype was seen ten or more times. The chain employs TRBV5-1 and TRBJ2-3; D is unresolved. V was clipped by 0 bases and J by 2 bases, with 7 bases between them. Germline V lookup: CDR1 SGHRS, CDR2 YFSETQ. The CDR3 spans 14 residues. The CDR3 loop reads CASSLVGLTDTQYF. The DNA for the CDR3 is TGCGCCAGCAGCTTGGTGGGCCTCACAGATACGCAGTATTTT.

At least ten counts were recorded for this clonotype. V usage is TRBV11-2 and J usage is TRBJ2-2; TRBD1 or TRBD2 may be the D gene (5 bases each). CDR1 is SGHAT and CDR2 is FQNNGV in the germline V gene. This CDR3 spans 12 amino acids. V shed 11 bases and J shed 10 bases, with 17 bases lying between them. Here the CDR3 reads CAGPGTQEELFF. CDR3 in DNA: TGTGCCGGACCCGGGACCCAGGAGGAGCTGTTTTTT.

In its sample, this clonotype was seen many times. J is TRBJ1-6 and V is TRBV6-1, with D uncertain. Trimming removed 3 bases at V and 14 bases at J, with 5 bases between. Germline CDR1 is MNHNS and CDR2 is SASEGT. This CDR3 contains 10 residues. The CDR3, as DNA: TGTGCCAGCAGTGACGAGACCCTCCACTTT. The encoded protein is CASSDETLHF.

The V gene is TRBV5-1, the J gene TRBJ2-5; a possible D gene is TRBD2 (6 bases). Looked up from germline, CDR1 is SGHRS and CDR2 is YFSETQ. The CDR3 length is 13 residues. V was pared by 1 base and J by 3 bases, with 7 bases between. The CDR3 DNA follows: TGCGCCAGCAGCTTGTGGGGGGAAGAGACCCAGTACTTC. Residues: CASSLWGEETQYF.

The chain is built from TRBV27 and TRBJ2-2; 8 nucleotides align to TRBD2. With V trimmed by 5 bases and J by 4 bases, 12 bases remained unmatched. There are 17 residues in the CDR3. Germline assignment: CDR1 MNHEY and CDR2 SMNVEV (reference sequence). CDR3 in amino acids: CASSPSGLAAVTGELFF. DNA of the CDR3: TGTGCCAGCAGTCCCTCCGGACTAGCCGCGGTCACCGGGGAGCTGTTTTTT.

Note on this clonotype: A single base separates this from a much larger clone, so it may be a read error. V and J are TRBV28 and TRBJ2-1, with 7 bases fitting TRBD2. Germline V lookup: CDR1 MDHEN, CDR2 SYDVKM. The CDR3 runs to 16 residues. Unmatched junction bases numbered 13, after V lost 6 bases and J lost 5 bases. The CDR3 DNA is TGTGCCAGCAGCCACCCCGCCGGGGGGTGGGACAATGAGCAGTTCTTC. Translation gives CASSHPAGGWDNEQFF.

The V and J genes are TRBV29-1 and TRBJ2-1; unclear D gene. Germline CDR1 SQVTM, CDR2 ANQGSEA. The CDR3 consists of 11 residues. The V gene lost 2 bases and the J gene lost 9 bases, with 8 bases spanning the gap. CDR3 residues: CSVESMAEQFF. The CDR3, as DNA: TGCAGCGTTGAATCGATGGCTGAGCAGTTCTTC.

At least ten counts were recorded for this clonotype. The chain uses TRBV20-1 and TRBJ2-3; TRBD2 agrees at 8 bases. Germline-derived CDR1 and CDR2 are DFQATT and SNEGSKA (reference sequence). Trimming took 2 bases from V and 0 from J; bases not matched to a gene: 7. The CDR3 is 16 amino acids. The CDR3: CSARFVGGRSTDTQYF. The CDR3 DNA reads TGCAGTGCTAGATTCGTCGGCGGGAGGAGCACAGATACGCAGTATTTT.

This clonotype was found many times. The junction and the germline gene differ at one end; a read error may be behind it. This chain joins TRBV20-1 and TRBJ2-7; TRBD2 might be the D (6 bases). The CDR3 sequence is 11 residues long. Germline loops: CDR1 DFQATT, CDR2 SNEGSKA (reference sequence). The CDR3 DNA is TGCAGTGCTAGAGATCGGGGGACTCCAATCTTC. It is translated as CSARDRGTPIF.

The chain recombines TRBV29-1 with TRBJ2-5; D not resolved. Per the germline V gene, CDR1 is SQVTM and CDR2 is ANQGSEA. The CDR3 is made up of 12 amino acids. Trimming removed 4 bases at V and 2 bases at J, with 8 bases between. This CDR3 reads CSVAENQETQYF. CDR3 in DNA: TGCAGCGTTGCCGAGAATCAAGAGACCCAGTACTTC.

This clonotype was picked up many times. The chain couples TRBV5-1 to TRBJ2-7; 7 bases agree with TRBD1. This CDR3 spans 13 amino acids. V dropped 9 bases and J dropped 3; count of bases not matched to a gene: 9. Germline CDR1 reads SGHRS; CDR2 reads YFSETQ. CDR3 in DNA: TGCGCCACCCCAATGGGGACAGACTACGAGCAGTACGTC. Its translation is CATPMGTDYEQYV.